One T cell receptor (beta chain) is described in this entry. The sample comes from a study of blood T cell repertoires in COVID-19. For the study at large: Researchers got acute and convalescent COVID-19 samples from the United States, Italy and Spain. The analysed material was cDNA or gDNA that came from T cells, B-cell-depleted T cells, or PBMCs.

In the original analysis: Quantification of nucleated cells was approximated via reference gene primer amplification. Sequenced by immunoSEQ multiplex PCR; TCRdb stores in-frame clones only, minus some. The V and J calls and clone size are taken from that table; D and trimming were inferred from the DNA. The sample lists approximately 120,000 clones; approximately 85% were seen once. Material for sequencing was peripheral blood. This clonotype originated in a human donor in a cohort sampled during active COVID-19.

CDR3 residues: CASSPTGTGANVLTF. In nucleotides, the CDR3 is TGTGCCAGCAGCCCAACAGGGACTGGGGCCAACGTCCTGACTTTC. V is TRBV5-6 and J is TRBJ2-6; TRBD1 might be the D (6 bases). Trimming shortened V by 4 bases and J by 2 bases, and 10 bases separated the two germline ends. CDR3 length: 15 residues. Germline assignment: CDR1 SGHDT and CDR2 YYEEEE.